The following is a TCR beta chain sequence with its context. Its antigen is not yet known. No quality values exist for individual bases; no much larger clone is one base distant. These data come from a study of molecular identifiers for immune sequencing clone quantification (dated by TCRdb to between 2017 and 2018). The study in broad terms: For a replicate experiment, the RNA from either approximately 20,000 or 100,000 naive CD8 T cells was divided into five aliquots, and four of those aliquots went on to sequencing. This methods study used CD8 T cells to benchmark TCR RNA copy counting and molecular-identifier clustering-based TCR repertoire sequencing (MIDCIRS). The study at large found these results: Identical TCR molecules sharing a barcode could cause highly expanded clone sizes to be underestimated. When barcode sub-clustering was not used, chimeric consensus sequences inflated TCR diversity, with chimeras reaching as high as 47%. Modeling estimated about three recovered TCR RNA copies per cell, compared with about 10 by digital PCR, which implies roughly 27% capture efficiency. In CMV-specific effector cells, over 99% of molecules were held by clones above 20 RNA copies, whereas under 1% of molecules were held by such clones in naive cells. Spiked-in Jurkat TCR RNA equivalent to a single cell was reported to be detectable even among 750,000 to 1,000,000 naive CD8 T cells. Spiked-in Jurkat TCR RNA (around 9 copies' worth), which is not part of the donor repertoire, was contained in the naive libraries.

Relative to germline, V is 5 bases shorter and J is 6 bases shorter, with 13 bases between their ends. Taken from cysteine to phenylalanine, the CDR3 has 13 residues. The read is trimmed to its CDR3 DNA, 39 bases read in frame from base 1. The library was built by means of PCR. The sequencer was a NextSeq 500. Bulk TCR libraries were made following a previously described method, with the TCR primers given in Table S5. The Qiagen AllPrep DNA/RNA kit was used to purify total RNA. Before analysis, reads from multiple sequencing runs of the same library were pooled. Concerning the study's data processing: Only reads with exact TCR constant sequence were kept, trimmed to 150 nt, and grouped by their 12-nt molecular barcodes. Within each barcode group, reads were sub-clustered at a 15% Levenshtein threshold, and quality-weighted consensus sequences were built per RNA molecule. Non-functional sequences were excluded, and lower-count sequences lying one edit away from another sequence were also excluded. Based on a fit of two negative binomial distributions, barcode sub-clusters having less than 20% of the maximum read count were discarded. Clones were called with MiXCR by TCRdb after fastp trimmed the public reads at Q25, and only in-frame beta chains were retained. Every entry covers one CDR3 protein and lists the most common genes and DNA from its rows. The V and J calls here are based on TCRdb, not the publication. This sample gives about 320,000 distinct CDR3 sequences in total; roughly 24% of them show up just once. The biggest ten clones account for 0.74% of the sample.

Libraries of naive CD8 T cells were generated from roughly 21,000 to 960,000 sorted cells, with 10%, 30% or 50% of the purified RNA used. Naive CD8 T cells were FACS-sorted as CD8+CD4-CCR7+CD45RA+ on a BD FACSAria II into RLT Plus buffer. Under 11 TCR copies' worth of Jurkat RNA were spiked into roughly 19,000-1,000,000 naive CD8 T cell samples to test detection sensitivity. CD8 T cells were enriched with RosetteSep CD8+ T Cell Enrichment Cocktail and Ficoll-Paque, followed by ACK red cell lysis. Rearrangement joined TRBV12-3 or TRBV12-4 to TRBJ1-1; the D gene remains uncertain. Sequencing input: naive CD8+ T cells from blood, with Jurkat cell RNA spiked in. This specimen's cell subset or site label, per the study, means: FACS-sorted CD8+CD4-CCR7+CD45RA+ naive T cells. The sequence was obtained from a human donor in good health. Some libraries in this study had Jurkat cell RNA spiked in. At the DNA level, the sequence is TGTGCCAGCAGTCCTCCCTTACGGCCTGAAGCTTTCTTT. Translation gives CASSPPLRPEAFF.